This T cell receptor beta chain was found in a study of human T cells and chemical hapten exposure (dated by TCRdb to about 2021). Regarding the research as a whole: For sensitization, 2% DPC in acetone was applied to a roughly 2 cm by roughly 2 cm area of upper inner arm skin. Patch testing on the upper back used Finn chambers containing 0.01% DPC, with scoring done after 6 days according to International Contact Dermatitis Research Group standards. Libraries were combined into a pool for sequencing, and differences in TCR yield between samples came mainly from small differences in library volumes within the pool. The study tracked peripheral blood TCR repertoire changes in vivo during primary and secondary sensitization to the hapten diphenylcyclopropenone (DPC) in alopecia patients. The mostly female patient cohort included alopecia areata with under or over 50% scalp involvement, alopecia totalis and alopecia universalis. Approximately 30 alopecia patients provided blood for TCR sequencing at one to four time points (pre-sensitization, 2, 6 and 24 weeks). Blood samples were taken from patients before sensitization (week 0) and then at 2, 6 and about 24 weeks after DPC sensitization. Throughout the approximately 24-week study period, patients were also given weekly therapeutic DPC doses on the scalp.

This clonotype was detected only a few times. Which antigen it targets is not known. No much larger clone exists at a distance of one base, and base qualities are not known. Explained via the paper, the time point label denotes: pre-sensitization, week 0. This specimen's treatment or condition label, interpreted: therapeutic diphenylcyclopropenone sensitization with weekly scalp DPC. Blood at each patch-test visit was drawn before the patch test was applied. Eligible patients were aged 18 to 70, diagnosed with alopecia, deemed suitable for DPC therapy, and excluded if pregnant. Total RNA was isolated from unfractionated whole blood collected in Tempus Blood RNA tubes. The germline V gene gives CDR1 as MNHEY and CDR2 as SVGEGT. Reading from cysteine to phenylalanine, the CDR3 counts 13 amino acids. The retained sequence is limited to the CDR3, 39 bases, with the frame set at the first base. Trimming removed 2 bases from V and 2 bases from J, leaving 5 bases between the germline ends.

Libraries were prepared through RACE. TCRdb records NextSeq 500 as the sequencer. Library preparation attached unique molecular identifiers to individual cDNA molecules for quantitative, reproducible TCR counting. Each blood RNA sample was used to sequence both TCR alpha and TCR beta chains. The source study handled its data this way. The median number of TCRs per sample was around 100,000, ranging from about 20,000 to 690,600. The Decombinator software suite was used to annotate V, J and CDR3 in the TCR reads. For the PS versus PT1 abundance plots, all samples were subsampled to the same number of TCRs (28,000). Expanded TCRs were defined as absent before sensitization and observed at least eight times at the 2-week time point. Starting from the raw public reads, TCRdb applied fastp trimming at Q25, assembled clones with MiXCR and retained in-frame beta chains. When rows share a CDR3 protein, they turn into one entry using the most common DNA and genes. These V and J calls derive from TCRdb rather than the authors' analysis. In this sample the table shows 190,000 or so distinct CDR3 sequences, nearly 30% of which occur a single time. 2.9% of the sample belongs to the ten largest clones.

On the study overall, not on this receptor specifically: No change with DPC sensitization was found in the number of TCRs above 1 in 1000 frequency, and no evidence of global repertoire structure alterations was found. The number of PT1 expanded TCRs positively correlated with patch test score, significant at thresholds 8, 16 and 32 but not 4. Compared with pre-sensitization or healthy control sets, expanded TCRs formed significantly more large CDR3 similarity clusters, which is consistent with antigen-driven responses. All patients had alopecia, a presumed autoimmune disease, so their immune response might differ from that of healthy individuals. After repeated subsampling, changes were observed in the strength of the expansion versus patch-test correlation and in the threshold at which the correlation became significant.

The TCR sequence derives from a woman in her twenties or thirties with alopecia areata. Some clones in this sample may be carry-over from other donors' samples. The chain is assembled from TRBV6-2 or TRBV6-3 and TRBJ2-3; the D gene assignment is ambiguous. The input for sequencing was whole blood, taken in connection with sensitization to the hapten diphenylcyclopropenone (DPC). In nucleotide form, the sequence is TGTGCCAGCAGTTACACCCCCACAGATACGCAGTATTTT. Its protein product is CASSYTPTDTQYF.